Described below is a single T cell receptor (beta chain) sequence and its context. The V gene lost 2 bases and the J gene lost 3 bases, with 19 bases spanning the gap. This CDR3 is built from 17 residues. CDR1 SGHAT and CDR2 FQNNGV come from the germline V gene. This table comes from immunoSEQ multiplex PCR, and its TCRdb copy is limited to in-frame clones, with some not included. The table shows under 250,000 clones, with 86% occurring only once. The data stem from a study of blood T cell repertoires in COVID-19. The chain has TRBV11-2 and TRBJ1-1; D is ambiguous. The sequence was collected from a woman over 75 with COVID-19, enrolled during active disease. The sequenced sample consisted of peripheral blood. The chain's CDR3 is CASSLRLMGEWDTEAFF. CDR3 bases: TGTGCCAGCAGCTTAAGGTTGATGGGCGAGTGGGACACTGAAGCTTTCTTT.